The clone carrying this T cell receptor (beta chain) was seen a handful of times. This sample stems from a study of OX40 agonist ivuxolimab in advanced cancers. Overall study context: Patients received the agonistic anti-OX40 (CD134) antibody ivuxolimab. Among those enrolled, mean age was 60 years (range roughly 23 to 85) and 70% to 85% were male.

The germline V gene encodes CDR1 SNHLY and CDR2 FYNNEI. The CDR3 runs to 12 residues. The ends were cut back, 7 bases at V and 3 bases at J, with 9 bases in the middle. Assay: immunoSEQ multiplex PCR; the TCRdb copy retains only in-frame clones and omits some. The sample comprises some 33,000 clones, under 85% of which are singletons, and around 11% rests with the top ten. This chain links TRBV2 with TRBJ2-5; a possible D gene is TRBD2 (5 bases). The sequence was collected from an adult with an advanced solid tumor such as melanoma, head and neck, liver or kidney cancer. Sequencing was performed on CD4+ or CD8+ T cells sorted from blood, taken in a trial of the OX40 agonist ivuxolimab. The CDR3 DNA sequence: TGTGCCAGCATAACAGCGGAAGAGACCCAGTACTTC. Its translation is CASITAEETQYF. Full variable domain (rest looked up from reference TRBV2 and TRBJ2-5): EPEVTQTPSHQVTQMGQEVILRCVPISNHLYFYWYRQILGQKVEFLVSFYNNEISEKSEIFDDQFSVERPDGSNFTLKIRSTKLEDSAMYFCASITAEETQYFGPGTRLLVL.